Listed below are T cell receptor beta chains from one sample, sequenced in a study of T cells after yellow fever vaccination. Using its own MiXCR run on the 5' RACE reads, TCRdb lists one record per CDR3 protein. Altogether around 88,000 distinct CDR3 sequences are present, about 14% being singletons, with the ten largest covering 20% to 25%. Specimen: CD8+ T cells not binding an NS4B(214-222) dextramer, sorted from PBMCs, collected approximately 22 days after the first yellow fever vaccination. The receptors come from a man aged 18 to 30 who received the YFV17D yellow fever vaccine. CDR3s include the opening cysteine and the closing phenylalanine or tryptophan. The order of the fields is D gene, V gene, clone size, J gene, CDR3 protein, CDR3 DNA. D genes are given only for firm matches. Only part of the rows carry a size: once, few, many, or a class if the clone is expanded.

d_gene: TRBD2
v_gene: TRBV3-1
abundance: -
j_gene: TRBJ2-3
CDR3aa: CASSQRSGGATDTQYF
CDR3nt: TGTGCCAGCAGCCAAAGGAGCGGGGGGGCCACAGATACGCAGTATTTT

d_gene: -
v_gene: TRBV21-1
abundance: -
j_gene: TRBJ2-3
CDR3aa: CASRPTADTQYF
CDR3nt: TGTGCCAGCAGACCTACTGCAGATACGCAGTATTTT

d_gene: -
v_gene: TRBV5-1
abundance: many
j_gene: TRBJ2-3
CDR3aa: CASSFTIPSTDTQYF
CDR3nt: TGCGCCAGCAGCTTCACTATACCTAGCACAGATACGCAGTATTTT

d_gene: TRBD1
v_gene: TRBV12-3/TRBV12-4
abundance: -
j_gene: TRBJ1-2
CDR3aa: CASSRQGSYGYTF
CDR3nt: TGTGCCAGCAGTCGACAGGGCAGCTATGGCTACACCTTC

d_gene: -
v_gene: TRBV25-1
abundance: few
j_gene: TRBJ1-2
CDR3aa: CASSAGYGYTF
CDR3nt: TGTGCCAGCAGTGCGGGCTATGGCTACACCTTC

d_gene: TRBD1
v_gene: TRBV7-2
abundance: -
j_gene: TRBJ2-2
CDR3aa: CASSSRDRNTGELFF
CDR3nt: TGTGCCAGCAGCTCCCGGGACAGAAACACCGGGGAGCTGTTTTTT

d_gene: -
v_gene: TRBV4-2
abundance: few
j_gene: TRBJ1-1
CDR3aa: CASSQDGGLLNTEAFF
CDR3nt: TGTGCCAGCAGCCAAGATGGCGGACTGCTGAACACTGAAGCTTTCTTT

d_gene: -
v_gene: TRBV12-3/TRBV12-4
abundance: -
j_gene: TRBJ2-5
CDR3aa: CASSYSVETQYF
CDR3nt: TGTGCCAGCAGTTATAGCGTGGAGACCCAGTACTTC

d_gene: TRBD1
v_gene: TRBV4-1
abundance: few
j_gene: TRBJ1-1
CDR3aa: CASSLPGGQGVQERAFF
CDR3nt: TGCGCCAGCAGCCTCCCAGGTGGACAGGGGGTTCAGGAGCGTGCTTTCTTT

d_gene: TRBD2
v_gene: TRBV4-1
abundance: -
j_gene: TRBJ2-1
CDR3aa: CASSQHIAGGYNEQFF
CDR3nt: TGCGCCAGCAGCCAGCATATAGCGGGGGGGTACAATGAGCAGTTCTTC

d_gene: TRBD2
v_gene: TRBV29-1
abundance: few
j_gene: TRBJ2-5
CDR3aa: CSVENERGDQETQYF
CDR3nt: TGCAGCGTTGAAAACGAGCGGGGGGACCAAGAGACCCAGTACTTC

d_gene: -
v_gene: TRBV6-2/TRBV6-3
abundance: -
j_gene: TRBJ2-5
CDR3aa: CASSYFREQETQYF
CDR3nt: TGTGCCAGCAGTTACTTTAGAGAACAAGAGACCCAGTACTTC

d_gene: -
v_gene: TRBV4-1
abundance: -
j_gene: TRBJ1-2
CDR3aa: CASSQDIANYGYTF
CDR3nt: TGCGCCAGCAGCCAAGACATTGCTAACTATGGCTACACCTTC

d_gene: -
v_gene: TRBV20-1
abundance: many
j_gene: TRBJ1-2
CDR3aa: CSASRRDYGYTF
CDR3nt: TGCAGTGCTAGTCGGAGGGATTATGGCTACACCTTC

d_gene: TRBD1
v_gene: TRBV6-5
abundance: -
j_gene: TRBJ2-1
CDR3aa: CASSSTGVNEQFF
CDR3nt: TGTGCCAGCAGTTCCACAGGGGTCAATGAGCAGTTCTTC

d_gene: -
v_gene: TRBV4-1
abundance: few
j_gene: TRBJ1-5
CDR3aa: CASSQPGTKQPQHF
CDR3nt: TGCGCCAGCAGCCAGCCAGGGACTAAGCAGCCCCAGCATTTT

d_gene: TRBD1
v_gene: TRBV2
abundance: few
j_gene: TRBJ2-7
CDR3aa: CASSGQEDEQYF
CDR3nt: TGTGCCAGCAGCGGACAGGAGGACGAGCAGTACTTC

d_gene: -
v_gene: TRBV27
abundance: -
j_gene: TRBJ2-1
CDR3aa: CASSSTGGDYNEQFF
CDR3nt: TGTGCCAGCAGCTCGACCGGGGGCGACTACAATGAGCAGTTCTTC

d_gene: TRBD1
v_gene: TRBV6-5
abundance: -
j_gene: TRBJ1-2
CDR3aa: CASSYAPTGAAYGYTF
CDR3nt: TGTGCCAGCAGTTACGCCCCGACAGGGGCTGCCTATGGCTACACCTTC

d_gene: -
v_gene: TRBV7-2
abundance: many
j_gene: TRBJ1-1
CDR3aa: CASSSTNTEAFF
CDR3nt: TGTGCCAGCAGCTCAACGAACACTGAAGCTTTCTTT

d_gene: -
v_gene: TRBV5-1
abundance: few
j_gene: TRBJ1-1
CDR3aa: CASSLYQGLNTEAFF
CDR3nt: TGCGCCAGCAGCTTGTACCAGGGATTGAACACTGAAGCTTTCTTT

d_gene: -
v_gene: TRBV6-2/TRBV6-3
abundance: -
j_gene: TRBJ2-2
CDR3aa: CASRTRVFNTGELFF
CDR3nt: TGTGCCAGCAGGACCAGGGTTTTCAACACCGGGGAGCTGTTTTTT

d_gene: TRBD2
v_gene: TRBV6-2/TRBV6-3
abundance: few
j_gene: TRBJ2-1
CDR3aa: CASSKRGGNEQFF
CDR3nt: TGTGCCAGCAGTAAGCGGGGGGGCAATGAGCAGTTCTTC

d_gene: -
v_gene: TRBV7-9
abundance: once
j_gene: TRBJ1-5
CDR3aa: CASSALGVGQPQHF
CDR3nt: TGTGCCAGCAGCGCACTAGGGGTCGGTCAGCCCCAGCATTTT

d_gene: TRBD1
v_gene: TRBV9
abundance: few
j_gene: TRBJ2-2
CDR3aa: CASSVPGDRGDTGELFF
CDR3nt: TGTGCCAGCAGCGTACCCGGGGACAGGGGGGATACCGGGGAGCTGTTTTTT

d_gene: -
v_gene: TRBV12-3/TRBV12-4
abundance: few
j_gene: TRBJ1-1
CDR3aa: CASSPIDSVQAFF
CDR3nt: TGTGCCAGCAGCCCTATTGACAGTGTTCAAGCTTTCTTT

d_gene: -
v_gene: TRBV7-9
abundance: -
j_gene: TRBJ1-2
CDR3aa: CASSALGEWDGYTF
CDR3nt: TGTGCCAGCAGCGCCTTGGGGGAATGGGATGGCTACACCTTC

d_gene: -
v_gene: TRBV12-3/TRBV12-4
abundance: -
j_gene: TRBJ1-4
CDR3aa: CASSPPGRVDNEKLFF
CDR3nt: TGTGCCAGCAGTCCGCCGGGCAGGGTGGATAATGAAAAACTGTTTTTT